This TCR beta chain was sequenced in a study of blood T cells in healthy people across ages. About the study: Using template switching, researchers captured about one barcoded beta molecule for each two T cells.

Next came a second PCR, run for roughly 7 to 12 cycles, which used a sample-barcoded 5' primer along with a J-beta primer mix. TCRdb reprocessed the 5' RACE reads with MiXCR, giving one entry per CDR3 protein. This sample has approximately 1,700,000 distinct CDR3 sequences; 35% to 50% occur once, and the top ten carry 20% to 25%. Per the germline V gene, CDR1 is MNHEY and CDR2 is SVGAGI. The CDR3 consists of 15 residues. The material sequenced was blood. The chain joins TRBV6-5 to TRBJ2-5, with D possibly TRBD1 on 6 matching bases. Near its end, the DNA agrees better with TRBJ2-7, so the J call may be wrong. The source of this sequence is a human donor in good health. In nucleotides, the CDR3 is TGTGCCAGCAGTTACGATGTGGCAGGGGACTACGAGCAGTACTTC. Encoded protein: CASSYDVAGDYEQYF.